This T cell receptor (beta chain) was recorded in a study of OX40 agonist ivuxolimab in advanced cancers. This clone was counted between two and nine times. Germline V gene sequence: CDR1 LNHNV, CDR2 YYDKDF (reference sequence). With 3 bases removed from V and 0 bases from J, the gap between germline ends came to 6 bases. The CDR3 is 14 amino acids. TCRdb keeps only in-frame clones here, not all; method: immunoSEQ multiplex PCR. The sample carries over 100,000 clones, approximately 92% recorded once. The sequences come from CD4+ or CD8+ T cells sorted from blood, collected in a trial of the OX40 agonist ivuxolimab. The source is an adult with an advanced solid tumor such as melanoma, head and neck, liver or kidney cancer. The chain recombines TRBV15 with TRBJ2-4; D is possibly TRBD1 or TRBD2 (5 bases each). The CDR3 DNA reads as TGTGCCACCAGCAGCGGGACAGCCAAAAACATTCAGTACTTC. Translation gives CATSSGTAKNIQYF. The variable domain in full, with the rest retrieved from reference TRBV15 and TRBJ2-4, is DAMVIQNPRYQVTQFGKPVTLSCSQTLNHNVMYWYQQKSSQAPKLLFHYYDKDFNNEADTPDNFQSRRPNTSFCFLDIRSPGLGDTAMYLCATSSGTAKNIQYFGAGTRLSVL.